This T cell receptor beta chain came from a study of control samples from healthy donors and cancer patients. The CDR3 has 14 amino acids. The V end was cut by 2 bases, the J end by 6 bases, with 11 bases between. The germline gives CDR1 SGHTA, CDR2 FQGNSA. Some clones are missing from TCRdb's copy, which holds only in-frame ones; the method was immunoSEQ multiplex PCR. The sample shows approximately 140,000 clones, approximately 89% of them seen only once. The material sequenced was PBMCs. The chain uses TRBV7-2 and TRBJ2-1, with TRBD2 as a possible D gene (5 bases). This clonotype was obtained from a middle-aged man with head and neck cancer. CDR3 coding DNA: TGTGCCAGCAGCTTATTAGGACTCCTCAATGAGCAGTTCTTC. It codes for CASSLLGLLNEQFF.